These 29 T cell receptor beta chains came from one sample sequenced in a study of T cell responses to AZD1222 COVID-19 vaccine. Data came from immunoSEQ multiplex PCR; TCRdb stores just in-frame clones and leaves some out. The sample carries over 100,000 clones, about 90% recorded once. The specimen comprised peripheral blood, sampled on day 0 of AZD1222 vaccination. Source of these receptors: an adult in good health.

This clone was recorded only once. The V gene is TRBV4-2, the J gene TRBJ1-1, with TRBD1 matching over 7 bases. CDR1 and CDR2 from the germline V gene are LGHNA and YNFKEQ. V trimming: 1 base; J trimming: 5 bases; junction bases outside the gene matches: 10. The CDR3 extends over 16 amino acids. The CDR3 protein is CASSQGQGDPGTEAFF. The CDR3 DNA sequence: TGTGCCAGCAGCCAAGGACAGGGAGATCCGGGTACTGAAGCTTTCTTT.

The V and J genes are TRBV9 and TRBJ2-7; possible D gene TRBD2, 6 bases. Per germline, CDR1 SGDLS and CDR2 YYNGEE. V lost 0 bases, J lost 0 bases, and 13 bases lay in between. The CDR3 runs 16 residues. The CDR3 sequence is CASSVDTGGSSYEQYF. DNA of the CDR3: TGTGCCAGCAGCGTAGATACCGGGGGTAGCTCCTACGAGCAGTACTTC. Variable domain in full (rest from reference TRBV9 and TRBJ2-7): DSGVTQTPKHLITATGQRVTLRCSPRSGDLSVYWYQQSLDQGLQFLIQYYNGEERAKGNILERFSAQQFPDLHSELNLSSLELGDSALYFCASSVDTGGSSYEQYFGPGTRLTVT.

J is TRBJ2-2 and V is TRBV12-3 or TRBV12-4; D gene uncertain. The CDR3 length is 13 residues. V shed 1 base and J shed 5 bases, with 5 bases lying between them. CDR3 nucleotides: TGTGCCAGCAGTTTAGAACGGACCGGGGAGCTGTTTTTT. Amino acids: CASSLERTGELFF.

V gene TRBV9 combines with J gene TRBJ2-7; 7 positions match TRBD1. The CDR3 has 14 residues. CDR1 is SGDLS and CDR2 is YYNGEE in the germline V gene. The ends lost 2 bases at V and 4 bases at J; junction bases unmatched: 6. The CDR3 sequence: CASSVRGRGYEQYF. The CDR3 nucleotides are TGTGCCAGCAGCGTGAGGGGGCGCGGATACGAGCAGTACTTC.

V and J are TRBV28 and TRBJ2-2, with D perhaps matching TRBD1 (6 bases). CDR3 size: 14 residues. Germline lookup yields CDR1 MDHEN and CDR2 SYDVKM. Deletions cut 4 bases from V and 3 bases from J, with 9 bases between. The CDR3 here is CASSSSGDTGELFF. CDR3 in DNA: TGTGCCAGCAGTTCTTCAGGGGACACCGGGGAGCTGTTTTTT.

J is TRBJ1-2 and V is TRBV3-1 (or the pseudogene TRBV3-2); 7 bases line up with TRBD1. This CDR3 region has 14 residues. The germline gives CDR1 LGHDT, CDR2 YNNKEL (reference sequence). With 5 bases clipped from V and 7 bases from J, the junction kept 10 bases outside the gene matches. CDR3 DNA: TGTGCCAGCAGCGGACTAAGGGGGCGCGGTGGCTACACCTTC. Translating it yields CASSGLRGRGGYTF.

The chain joins TRBV5-1 to TRBJ2-2, with 10 nucleotides matching TRBD2. Germline loops: CDR1 SGHRS, CDR2 YFSETQ. This CDR3 spans 16 amino acids. V shed 2 bases, J shed 4 bases, and the junction held 5 bases outside the gene matches. CDR3 sequence: CASSFGAGGRTGELFF. The CDR3 nucleotides read TGCGCCAGCAGCTTCGGAGCGGGGGGGCGCACCGGGGAGCTGTTTTTT.

This clone is medium-sized by share. In DNA form, the CDR3 reads TGTGCCACCAGCAGGACGAGGGCGATCGGTGAAAAACTGTTTTTT. It yields the protein CATSRTRAIGEKLFF. The rearrangement links TRBV15 to TRBJ1-4, with unresolved D. V was clipped by 3 bases and J by 7 bases, with 15 bases between them. This CDR3 spans 15 amino acids. Germline CDR1 reads LNHNV; CDR2 reads YYDKDF (reference sequence).

This clone has just one count. The chain couples TRBV5-1 to TRBJ1-3, with TRBD1 as a possible D gene (5 bases). The CDR3 length is 23 residues. Trimming removed 7 bases at V and 1 base at J, with 39 bases between. The germline CDR1 and CDR2 sequences are SGHRS and YFSETQ. CDR3 nucleotides: TGCGCCAGCCCCGGGGCCCAGGCCCATGGGAAAATAAGGGATCCCGGATCTGGAAACACCATATATTTT. As protein: CASPGAQAHGKIRDPGSGNTIYF.

The chain couples TRBV28 to TRBJ2-7; 8 bases match TRBD1. After removal of 7 bases from V and 7 bases from J, the junction contained 9 bases not matched to a gene. The germline V gene has CDR1 MDHEN and CDR2 SYDVKM. CDR3 length equals 13 residues. CDR3 region: CASMDRALQEQYF. CDR3 DNA sequence: TGTGCCAGCATGGACAGGGCTCTACAGGAGCAGTACTTC.

This clone was found a few times. The same CDR3 can be traced to other DNA sequences in this sample. The V gene is TRBV5-1, the J gene TRBJ1-1; D is ambiguous. This CDR3 contains 13 residues. V was pared by 5 bases and J by 1 base, with 9 bases between. CDR1 is SGHRS and CDR2 is YFSETQ in the germline V gene. The CDR3 DNA sequence: TGCGCCAGCAGTGGTGGTAGGAACACTGAAGCTTTCTTT. It specifies CASSGGRNTEAFF.

The chain joins TRBV19 to TRBJ1-2; TRBD1 matches 11 bases. V was pared by 7 bases and J by 5 bases, with 15 bases of the junction left unmatched. CDR3 length: 17 amino acids. The germline V gene encodes CDR1 LNHDA and CDR2 SQIVND (reference sequence). The CDR3 DNA follows: TGTGCCAGTACCCCTAACCGGGACAGGGGGTTTAGTTATGGCTACACCTTC. Translating gives CASTPNRDRGFSYGYTF.

This rearrangement joins TRBV7-9 to TRBJ1-1; D unresolved. Per the germline V gene, CDR1 is SEHNR and CDR2 is FQNEAQ (reference sequence). The CDR3 contains 15 residues. Trimming removed 5 bases from V and 3 bases from J, with 16 bases in between. DNA for the CDR3: TGTGCCAGCAGCCATCCGAGGGATGCCGACACTGAAGCTTTCTTT. As protein: CASSHPRDADTEAFF.

The rearrangement joins TRBV3-1 (or the pseudogene TRBV3-2) to TRBJ2-5, with D maybe TRBD1 (5 bases). CDR1 and CDR2 from the germline V gene are LGHDT and YNNKEL (reference sequence). Trimming cost V 1 base and J 7 bases, with 13 bases left between them. There are 14 residues in the CDR3. In DNA form, the CDR3 reads TGTGCCAGCAGCCAAGTGGAACAGGCCAGGACCCAGTACTTC. Its protein product is CASSQVEQARTQYF.

This clone was found a few times. The V call is TRBV12-3 or TRBV12-4, the J call TRBJ2-2; D call uncertain. Deletions cut 8 bases from V and 3 bases from J, with 10 bases between. This CDR3 region has 13 residues. CDR3 residues: CASGYLDTGELFF. The CDR3 nucleotides are TGTGCCAGCGGTTATTTAGACACCGGGGAGCTGTTTTTT.

This chain joins TRBV11-3 and TRBJ2-7, with 7 positions matching TRBD1. The CDR3 is made up of 15 amino acids. Germline V lookup: CDR1 SGHNT, CDR2 YENEEA. The V segment lost 4 bases and the J segment 2 bases; nucleotides outside the gene matches: 8. The CDR3 loop reads CASSWARGQPYEQYF. DNA of the CDR3: TGTGCCAGCAGCTGGGCCAGGGGACAGCCCTACGAGCAGTACTTC.

The J gene is TRBJ2-2, the V gene TRBV27; perhaps TRBD1 as D (6 bases). This CDR3 spans 15 amino acids. CDR1 and CDR2 (germline): MNHEY, SMNVEV (reference sequence). V lost 3 bases and J lost 3, with 11 bases in between. CDR3 in amino acids: CASSLGDTHTGELFF. The DNA for the CDR3 is TGTGCCAGCAGTTTGGGGGACACCCACACCGGGGAGCTGTTTTTT.

The V and J genes are TRBV2 and TRBJ2-5; the D gene is possibly TRBD1 (6 bases). Germline loops: CDR1 SNHLY, CDR2 FYNNEI. The CDR3 consists of 15 residues. Deletions cut 7 bases from V and 6 bases from J, with 21 bases between. CDR3 DNA sequence: TGTGCCAGCAACGAGGACAGTGGGGCCAAGAAGACCCAGTACTTC. Protein sequence: CASNEDSGAKKTQYF.

This clone was seen a single time. The rearrangement uses TRBV10-1 and TRBJ1-4, with unresolved D. V shed 9 bases and J shed 0 bases, with 8 bases lying between them. The germline V gene encodes CDR1 WNHNN and CDR2 SYGVQD (reference sequence). The CDR3 consists of 13 residues. The CDR3 nucleotides read TGCGCCAGGAGCCCTGCAACTAATGAAAAACTGTTTTTT. It codes for CARSPATNEKLFF.

The chain uses TRBV18 and TRBJ1-2; D perhaps matches TRBD1 (5 bases). V was trimmed by 5 bases and J by 0 bases, leaving 7 bases between them. The CDR3 covers 13 residues. Germline V CDR1 and CDR2: KGHSH, LQKENI. For the CDR3, the DNA is TGTGCCAGCTCAGAGGACACTAACTATGGCTACACCTTC. It yields the protein CASSEDTNYGYTF.

The chain couples TRBV18 to TRBJ2-5; the D gene is possibly TRBD1 (6 bases). CDR1 is KGHSH and CDR2 is LQKENI in the germline V gene. V was cut by 5 bases and J by 5 bases, with 15 bases left in between. This CDR3 has 14 residues. Here the CDR3 DNA reads TGTGCCAGCTCATCCACAGGGTCGGGCGAGACCCAGTACTTC. The encoded protein is CASSSTGSGETQYF.

This chain joins TRBV6-5 and TRBJ1-5; D not certain. Trimming stripped 8 bases from V and 4 bases from J, with 18 bases between. Per the germline V gene, CDR1 is MNHEY and CDR2 is SVGAGI. The CDR3 has 15 amino acids. The chain's CDR3 is CASRLSSIGNQPQHF. CDR3 in DNA: TGTGCCAGCCGTCTGTCCAGCATAGGTAATCAGCCCCAGCATTTT.

The chain is built from TRBV28 and TRBJ1-1, with TRBD1 matching 9 bases. The CDR3 loop spans 14 amino acids. The J segment lost 1 base and the V segment lost 6 bases, leaving 3 bases of the junction unmatched. Germline values: CDR1 MDHEN, CDR2 SYDVKM. For the CDR3, the DNA is TGTGCCAGCAGCGAGACAGGGGGGAACACTGAAGCTTTCTTT. Translated, it gives CASSETGGNTEAFF.

This clone was observed a single time. The chain carries TRBV24-1 and TRBJ2-2; a possible D gene is TRBD2 (6 bases). Per the germline V gene, CDR1 is KGHDR and CDR2 is SFDVKD. The CDR3 covers 13 residues. The V end lost 9 bases, the J end lost 8 bases, and 15 bases lay between the germline ends. CDR3 amino acids: CATGGTASGELFF. CDR3 sequence (DNA): TGTGCCACCGGGGGGACCGCTTCTGGGGAGCTGTTTTTT.

This clone was counted once. The chain uses TRBV30 and TRBJ1-6; a weak D match, TRBD1 (5 bases). Germline CDR1 GTSNPN, CDR2 SVGIG (reference sequence). V was pared by 4 bases and J by 0 bases, with 10 bases between. This CDR3 contains 15 residues. CDR3 sequence: CAWKTGSSYNSPLHF. CDR3 coding DNA: TGTGCCTGGAAAACAGGAAGCTCCTATAATTCACCCCTCCACTTT. The full variable domain, rest sourced from reference TRBV30 and TRBJ1-6, is SQTIHQWPATLVQPVGSPLSLECTVEGTSNPNLYWYRQAAGRGLQLLFYSVGIGQISSEVPQNLSASRPQDRQFILSSKKLLLSDSGFYLCAWKTGSSYNSPLHFGNGTRLTVT.

V is TRBV18 and J is TRBJ2-7; D assignment may be TRBD1 or TRBD2 (5 bases each). The CDR3 totals 14 residues. Germline V lookup: CDR1 KGHSH, CDR2 LQKENI. V was pared by 2 bases and J by 1 base, with 9 bases between. In DNA, the CDR3 is TGTGCCAGCTCACCAGACGGGGCGTCCTACGAGCAGTACTTC. Residues: CASSPDGASYEQYF.

The chain joins TRBV4-2 to TRBJ2-3, with no clear D. Trimming removed 2 bases at V and 2 bases at J, with 14 bases between. CDR1 is LGHNA and CDR2 is YNFKEQ in the germline V gene. The CDR3 runs to 16 residues. CDR3 nucleotide sequence: TGTGCCAGCAGCCAACCCGAGATCTCGGTCACAGATACGCAGTATTTT. Translation: CASSQPEISVTDTQYF.

V gene TRBV7-2 combines with J gene TRBJ2-2, with 10 bases fitting TRBD2. The CDR3 runs to 15 residues. V shed 5 bases, J shed 8 bases, and the junction held 8 bases outside the gene matches. The germline gives CDR1 SGHTA, CDR2 FQGNSA. In DNA, the CDR3 is TGTGCCAGCAGCCCTAGCGGGGGCGGCTCTGGGGAGCTGTTTTTT. Amino acids: CASSPSGGGSGELFF.

This chain uses TRBV28 with TRBJ2-5; TRBD2 might be the D (5 bases). Looked up from germline, CDR1 is MDHEN and CDR2 is SYDVKM. The CDR3 is made up of 14 amino acids. V was pared by 4 bases and J by 2 bases, with 11 bases between. CDR3 nucleotides: TGTGCCAGCAGTTCGACCGGGAAGCAAGAGACCCAGTACTTC. Translating it yields CASSSTGKQETQYF.